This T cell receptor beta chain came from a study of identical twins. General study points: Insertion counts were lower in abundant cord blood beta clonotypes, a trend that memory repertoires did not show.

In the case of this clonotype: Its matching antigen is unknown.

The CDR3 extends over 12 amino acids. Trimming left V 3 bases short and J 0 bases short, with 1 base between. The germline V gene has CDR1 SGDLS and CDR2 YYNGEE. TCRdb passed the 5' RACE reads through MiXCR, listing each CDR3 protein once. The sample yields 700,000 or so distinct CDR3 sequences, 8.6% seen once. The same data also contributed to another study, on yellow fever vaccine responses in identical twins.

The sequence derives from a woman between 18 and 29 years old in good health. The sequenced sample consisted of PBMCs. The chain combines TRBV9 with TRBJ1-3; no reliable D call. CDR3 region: CASSASGNTIYF. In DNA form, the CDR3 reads TGTGCCAGCAGCGCCTCTGGAAACACCATATATTTT.